The clone carrying this T cell receptor beta chain was detected a few times. Its antigen is as yet unknown. The time point is: sample taken at primary tumor resection. Donation came from 70 or so patients with untreated early-stage non-small cell lung cancer. Unsorted samples of tumor, nontumor lung or frozen PBMC had their whole RNA sequenced. These data come from a study of spatial heterogeneity in lung cancer. Study outcomes and limitations: When ubiquitous and regional expanded TCRs were counted, their numbers tracked ubiquitous and regional nonsynonymous mutations, respectively. Higher tumor mutation counts went along with higher counts of expanded intratumoral alpha and beta TCRs.

A distinct unique molecular identifier was carried by each TCR cDNA molecule. TCRdb called the 5' RACE reads again in MiXCR, with one record for every CDR3 protein. The repertoire holds about 9,200 distinct CDR3 sequences, with 7.5% to 10% as singletons. Looked up from germline, CDR1 is SGHNT and CDR2 is YYREEE (reference sequence). This CDR3 is built from 16 residues. The ends were cut back, 0 bases at V and 2 bases at J, with 12 bases in the middle. This TCR was sampled from a male donor with early-stage non-small cell lung cancer. Sequenced here: lung tumor tissue, sampled at surgery. This chain joins TRBV5-4 and TRBJ2-1; the D gene is possibly TRBD2 (6 bases). The CDR3 bases are TGTGCCAGCAGCTTGGGGGGACTCAGTACCTACAATGAGCAGTTCTTC. Translated: CASSLGGLSTYNEQFF.